The 10 T cell receptor beta chains listed next were all sequenced from one sample in a study of molecular identifiers for immune sequencing clone quantification. One entry per CDR3 protein results from TCRdb running MiXCR on the PCR reads. The sample yields 600,000 to 650,000 distinct CDR3 sequences, about 20% seen once. Specimen: naive CD8+ T cells from blood, with Jurkat cell RNA spiked in. Described subset: FACS-sorted CD8+CD4-CCR7+CD45RA+ naive T cells. These receptor sequences come from a human donor in good health. Some libraries in this study had Jurkat cell RNA spiked in.

Ten or more counts support this clonotype. This chain links TRBV9 with TRBJ2-3; 9 bases are a match to TRBD1. The V gene's germline CDR1 is SGDLS and CDR2 YYNGEE. V lost 3 bases to trimming and J lost 4 bases; unmatched junction nucleotides: 3. This CDR3 is built from 14 residues. The CDR3 region has the DNA TGTGCCAGCAGCGCGGGACAGGGTGCAGATACGCAGTATTTT. Translating gives CASSAGQGADTQYF.

Note on this clonotype: No conserved phenylalanine or tryptophan is present at the end of the CDR3, so a read error is the likely explanation. The V gene is TRBV6-5, the J gene TRBJ1-5; tentatively, D is TRBD1 (5 bases). Germline V gene sequence: CDR1 MNHEY, CDR2 SVGAGI. The germline V and J ends were trimmed by 6 bases and 2 bases, with 14 bases remaining between them. This CDR3 is built from 15 residues. The CDR3 DNA sequence: TGTGCCAGCAGCGACAGCAATTGGGGCAATCAGCCCCAGCATTGT. Translated: CASSDSNWGNQPQHC.

In its sample, this clonotype was seen many times. The V gene is TRBV20-1, the J gene TRBJ2-2; D gene ambiguous. Germline CDR1 and CDR2: DFQATT and SNEGSKA (reference sequence). Deletions cut 1 base from V and 5 bases from J, with 5 bases between. The CDR3 is made up of 12 amino acids. In nucleotides, the CDR3 is TGCAGTGCTAGAGTGGGGACCGGGGAGCTGTTTTTT. This translates into CSARVGTGELFF.

Details on this clonotype: A much larger clone differs from this one at a single base, so this may be a read error. V is TRBV6-2 or TRBV6-3 and J is TRBJ1-5, with 7 bases aligning to TRBD1. The CDR3 runs to 15 residues. The germline CDR1 and CDR2 sequences are MNHEY and SVGEGT. Trimming removed 6 bases from V and 5 bases from J; junction bases left unmatched: 10. The CDR3 protein is CASSHGHRGHQPQHF. DNA of the CDR3: TGTGCCAGCAGCCATGGCCACAGGGGACATCAGCCCCAGCATTTT.

There are many counts of this clonotype. This chain joins TRBV15 and TRBJ2-3; 8 positions match TRBD1. V trimming: 1 base; J trimming: 4 bases; junction bases outside the gene matches: 10. Germline loops: CDR1 LNHNV, CDR2 YYDKDF (reference sequence). CDR3 size: 17 residues. Here the CDR3 DNA reads TGTGCCACCAGCAGAGTACTCTCAGGGGGCGGGGCAGATACGCAGTATTTT. Its translation: CATSRVLSGGGADTQYF.

This clonotype was picked up many times. J is TRBJ1-4 and V is TRBV4-3; D is unclear. This CDR3 comprises 15 residues. V lost 0 bases, J lost 0 bases, and 5 bases lay in between. Germline-derived CDR1 and CDR2 are LGHNA and YSLEER. The CDR3 here is CASSQDISTNEKLFF. For the CDR3, the DNA is TGCGCCAGCAGCCAAGATATCTCAACTAATGAAAAACTGTTTTTT.

About this clonotype: A much larger clone differs from this one at a single base, so this may be a read error. A read error is likely, as this CDR3 ends without the conserved phenylalanine or tryptophan. The rearrangement joins TRBV20-1 to TRBJ1-1, with 10 positions matching TRBD1. V was clipped by 3 bases and J by 6 bases; unmatched bases: 4. Germline CDR1 is DFQATT and CDR2 is SNEGSKA (reference sequence). The CDR3 contains 13 residues. The CDR3 here is CSASGTGVPEAFL. For the CDR3, the DNA is TGCAGTGCTAGCGGGACAGGGGTTCCTGAAGCTTTCCTT.

This clonotype was detected many times. The chain couples TRBV9 to TRBJ2-3; 9 bases align to TRBD1. In germline, CDR1 is SGDLS, CDR2 YYNGEE. The V gene end was trimmed by 0 bases and the J gene end by 3 bases; junction bases not matched to a gene: 5. There are 16 residues in the CDR3. The CDR3, as DNA: TGTGCCAGCAGCGTAGGGCTACAGGGGGCGACAGATACGCAGTATTTT. Translated, it gives CASSVGLQGATDTQYF. Variable domain in full (rest from reference TRBV9 and TRBJ2-3): DSGVTQTPKHLITATGQRVTLRCSPRSGDLSVYWYQQSLDQGLQFLIQYYNGEERAKGNILERFSAQQFPDLHSELNLSSLELGDSALYFCASSVGLQGATDTQYFGPGTRLTVL.

The chain couples TRBV6-5 to TRBJ2-3; no firm D call. Germline V gene data show CDR1 as MNHEY and CDR2 as SVGAGI. This CDR3 region has 15 residues. V was clipped by 5 bases and J by 1 base, with 13 bases between them. CDR3 region: CASSQDGHGTDTQYF. In DNA form, the CDR3 reads TGTGCCAGCAGTCAAGACGGTCATGGCACAGATACGCAGTATTTT.

As for this clonotype: A much larger clone differs by one base, so this may be a read error. The CDR3 loop reads CASSPSGRAQDTRYF. In nucleotides, the CDR3 is TGTGCCAGCAGTCCTAGCGGGAGGGCCCAAGATACGCGGTATTTT. V gene TRBV9 combines with J gene TRBJ2-3; 12 bases are shared with TRBD2. The CDR3 totals 15 residues. Germline-derived CDR1 and CDR2 are SGDLS and YYNGEE.